Sequencing of this T cell receptor (beta chain) was carried out in a study of T-cell reconstitution after alpha-beta-depleted transplantation in children. Unique molecular identifiers were used to barcode this TCRbeta library. Each CDR3 protein is one row after TCRdb ran MiXCR on the PCR reads. The sample yields about 200,000 distinct CDR3 sequences, approximately 15% seen once. This clonotype was seen ten or more times. Germline trimming cut 5 bases from V and 7 bases from J; bases unmatched to any gene: 14. The germline V gene has CDR1 SGHVS and CDR2 FQNEAQ. This CDR3 region has 15 residues. The gene calls are TRBV7-8 and TRBJ2-7, with 7 positions matching TRBD2. The clonotype was recovered from a human donor who donated a stem cell graft to a child with acute lymphoblastic leukemia. The source material was PBMCs from the stem cell graft donor, sampled from the stem cell graft. In DNA form, the CDR3 reads TGTGCCAGCAGCCCCACCGGGACTAAAGGAGATGAGCAGTACTTC. This encodes CASSPTGTKGDEQYF.